The present TCR beta chain was sequenced within a study of cytomegalovirus exposure and HLA in healthy donors. Germline V gene data show CDR1 as LNHDA and CDR2 as SQIVND (reference sequence). V dropped 3 bases and J dropped 2 bases, with 10 bases sitting between them. This CDR3 is 14 amino acids long. This clone was seen more than once but under ten times. It was with 60 Vbeta and 13 Jbeta primers that the PCR ran. Profiled with immunoSEQ multiplex PCR; TCRdb holds only in-frame clones, not every one. This sample has some 140,000 clones, with approximately 70% found just once. The receptor was isolated from a woman aged 40 to 50 in good health and CMV-seronegative. Sequencing was performed on PBMCs. V is TRBV19 and J is TRBJ1-1, with D possibly being TRBD1 (6 bases). CDR3 sequence: CASSIGQINTEAFF. CDR3 nucleotide sequence: TGTGCCAGTAGTATTGGACAGATAAACACTGAAGCTTTCTTT.